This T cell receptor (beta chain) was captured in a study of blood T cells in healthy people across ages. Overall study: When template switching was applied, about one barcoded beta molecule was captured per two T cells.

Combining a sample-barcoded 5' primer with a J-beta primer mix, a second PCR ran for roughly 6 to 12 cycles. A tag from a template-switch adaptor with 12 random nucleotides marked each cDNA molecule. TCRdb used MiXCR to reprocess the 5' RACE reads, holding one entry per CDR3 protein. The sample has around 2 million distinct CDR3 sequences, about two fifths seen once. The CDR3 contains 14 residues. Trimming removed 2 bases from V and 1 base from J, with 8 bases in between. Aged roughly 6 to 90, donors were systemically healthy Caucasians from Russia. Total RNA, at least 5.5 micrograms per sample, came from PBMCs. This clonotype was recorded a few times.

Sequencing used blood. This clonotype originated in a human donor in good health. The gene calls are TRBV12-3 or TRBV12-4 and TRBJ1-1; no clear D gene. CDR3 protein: CASSLLEGNTEAFF. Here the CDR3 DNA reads TGTGCCAGCAGTTTATTAGAGGGGAACACTGAAGCTTTCTTT.